This section outlines one T cell receptor (beta chain) sequence together with its context. Its antigen is undetermined. These data are taken from a study of shared clonotypes between healthy human individuals. Study-wide findings and caveats: In the sorted subsets, rarefaction showed sequencing was incomplete despite large depth. Among a handful of donors, around 5% of naive CD4 clonotypes were found in common.

Sorted-subset replicate PCR reactions contained roughly 200 ng DNA, corresponding to about 30,000 T cell genomes. The table came from immunoSEQ multiplex PCR; TCRdb's copy has only in-frame clones and leaves some out. The table shows millions of clones, with about 92% occurring only once. As defined, naive CD8 cells were CD45RO-negative and positively selected for CCR7, with terminally differentiated effector memory CD45RA+ cells excluded. CDR1 is LNHNV and CDR2 is YYDKDF in the germline V gene (reference sequence). The V gene end was trimmed by 0 bases and the J gene end by 1 base; junction bases not matched to a gene: 4. The CDR3 runs to 17 residues.

The source material was naive CD8+ T cells from PBMCs. The V and J genes are TRBV15 and TRBJ2-5, with 11 bases matching TRBD2. The sequence came from a man between 18 and 35 years old in good health. Some clones in this sample may be carry-over from other donors' samples. CDR3 DNA: TGTGCCACCAGCAGAGATAGGACTAGCGGGTTCCAAGAGACCCAGTACTTC. Amino acids: CATSRDRTSGFQETQYF.